These 4 T cell receptor beta chains were all obtained from the same sample, sequenced in a study of cytomegalovirus exposure and HLA in healthy donors. The PCR ran on 60 Vbeta and 13 Jbeta primers. Data came from immunoSEQ multiplex PCR; TCRdb stores just in-frame clones and leaves some out. The sample records some 150,000 clones, around 80% being singletons. Sequenced: PBMCs. These TCRs come from a woman aged 30 to 39 in good health and CMV-seropositive.

The chain combines TRBV4-3 with TRBJ1-1, with D possibly being TRBD1 (5 bases). CDR1 and CDR2 (germline): LGHNA, YSLEER. With 3 bases removed from V and 0 bases from J, the gap between germline ends came to 17 bases. CDR3 size: 17 residues. CDR3 nucleotides: TGCGCCAGCAGCCAGGGGGGAGGAATTGGCTTGAACACTGAAGCTTTCTTT. Translating gives CASSQGGGIGLNTEAFF.

About this clone itself: Other nucleotide sequences in the sample specify the same CDR3. CDR3 nucleotide sequence: TGTGCCAGCAGCTTGGCGTCCCAAGAGACCCAGTACTTC. Its translation is CASSLASQETQYF. V usage is TRBV5-4 and J usage is TRBJ2-5; D unresolved. This CDR3 spans 13 amino acids. From germline, CDR1 is SGHNT and CDR2 YYREEE (reference sequence). V dropped 0 bases and J dropped 1 base, with 4 bases sitting between them.

The chain employs TRBV30 and TRBJ1-2, with unresolved D. Trimming removed 1 base at V and 13 bases at J, with 10 bases between. This CDR3 contains 10 residues. Germline V gives CDR1 GTSNPN, CDR2 SVGIG (reference sequence). The CDR3 DNA reads as TGTGCCTGGAGTGCTATCGCCCTCACCTTC. Its protein is CAWSAIALTF. The entire variable domain, with the rest obtained from reference TRBV30 and TRBJ1-2, is as follows: SQTIHQWPATLVQPVGSPLSLECTVEGTSNPNLYWYRQAAGRGLQLLFYSVGIGQISSEVPQNLSASRPQDRQFILSSKKLLLSDSGFYLCAWSAIALTFGSGTRLTVV.

The gene calls are TRBV9 and TRBJ2-1; no firm D call. V lost 4 bases and J lost 0, with 11 bases in between. CDR1 is SGDLS, CDR2 YYNGEE, per germline. The CDR3 runs 15 residues. CDR3 bases: TGTGCCAGCAGCCTGAGCAGAGGCTCCTACAATGAGCAGTTCTTC. This encodes CASSLSRGSYNEQFF.